A selection of T cell receptor beta chains follows, all from one sample in a study of T cell responses to AZD1222 COVID-19 vaccine. Repertoires were generated with immunoSEQ multiplex PCR, while TCRdb's copy carries only in-frame clones and drops some. Of 130,000 or so clones listed, approximately 94% are singletons. The starting material was peripheral blood, obtained on day 0 of AZD1222 vaccination. These receptors all come from an adult in good health. CDR3s leave out the opening cysteine and the closing phenylalanine or tryptophan.

j_gene	v_gene	len	CDR3aa
TRBJ2-5	TRBV12-3/TRBV12-4	11	ASSLSGQETQY
TRBJ2-1	TRBV24-1	10	ATSGPRNEQF
TRBJ1-6	TRBV6-5	12	ASRSRDQNSPLH
TRBJ2-3	TRBV19	12	ASTEAGGADTQY
TRBJ2-1	TRBV9	13	ASSATSGKTNEQF
TRBJ2-7	TRBV6-5	12	ASSPDTSTYEQY
TRBJ2-3	TRBV11-2	14	ASSLEQTPYTDTQY
TRBJ2-5	TRBV5-4	13	ASSLYGGIRETQY
TRBJ2-3	TRBV10-3	12	AIRGAGTADTQY
TRBJ2-3	TRBV2	12	ASSSLLRTDTQY
TRBJ2-2	TRBV6-5	13	ASSPSGRGVGELF
TRBJ1-1	TRBV4-3	14	ASSQDLQSVNTEAF
TRBJ1-2	TRBV6-2/TRBV6-3	11	ASSYGGGYGYT
TRBJ1-6	TRBV10-3	15	AISESTMWHGDSPLH
TRBJ2-1	TRBV18	9	ASSRANEQF
TRBJ1-3	TRBV11-2	13	ASRDDFVSGNTIY
TRBJ2-1	TRBV27	13	ASSLQGRSYNEQF
TRBJ2-5	TRBV4-1	18	ASSLTVPLAGEVYGETQY
TRBJ2-6	TRBV27	18	ASSLPAGLAGSNGANVLT
TRBJ2-7	TRBV6-1	15	ASSEGEGTPGSYEQY
TRBJ1-5	TRBV5-8	9	ASSFNQPQH
TRBJ2-3	TRBV7-9	13	ASSTPDGLTDTQY